These 32 T cell receptor beta chains came from one sample sequenced in a study of Ad26.COV2.S vaccination and SARS-CoV-2 variants. Sequencing was performed with immunoSEQ multiplex PCR; in TCRdb, only in-frame clones are kept and a portion is missing. Among about 87,000 clones listed, approximately 81% were seen once. Specimen: peripheral blood, collected after recovery from COVID-19. The receptors derive from a human donor who had recovered from COVID-19.

V usage is TRBV5-6 and J usage is TRBJ1-1; D is uncertain. Germline V gene data show CDR1 as SGHDT and CDR2 as YYEEEE. V gave up 0 bases and J gave up 1 base, with 4 bases separating them. CDR3 length equals 13 residues. Written as DNA, the CDR3 is TGTGCCAGCAGCTTGGGCAGGAACACTGAAGCTTTCTTT. Its protein product is CASSLGRNTEAFF.

The gene calls are TRBV9 and TRBJ2-5; TRBD2 is a possible D gene (6 bases). CDR1 and CDR2 from the germline V gene are SGDLS and YYNGEE. V was shortened by 3 bases and J by 4 bases, with 16 bases between the two germline ends. This CDR3 has 15 residues. The CDR3 is CASSARGWGGETQYF. CDR3 nucleotide sequence: TGTGCCAGCAGCGCCAGAGGGTGGGGAGGAGAGACCCAGTACTTC. The complete variable domain, with remaining parts taken from reference TRBV9 and TRBJ2-5, reads DSGVTQTPKHLITATGQRVTLRCSPRSGDLSVYWYQQSLDQGLQFLIQYYNGEERAKGNILERFSAQQFPDLHSELNLSSLELGDSALYFCASSARGWGGETQYFGPGTRLLVL.

V usage is TRBV6-1 and J usage is TRBJ2-7; 8 bases fit TRBD1. CDR1 is MNHNS, CDR2 SASEGT, per germline. CDR3 length: 15 residues. V dropped 1 base and J dropped 6; count of bases not matched to a gene: 8. The CDR3 bases are TGTGCCAGCAGTGAAGTCCCGGACAGGGCCTCCGAGCAGTACTTC. This encodes CASSEVPDRASEQYF.

CDR3 coding DNA: TGTGCCAGCAGGGGAGGGGGACTCAATGAGCAGTTCTTC. Its translation is CASRGGGLNEQFF. This chain uses TRBV27 with TRBJ2-1, with D possibly being TRBD2 (7 bases). Looked up from germline, CDR1 is MNHEY and CDR2 is SMNVEV (reference sequence). Trimming cost V 6 bases and J 6 bases, with 12 bases left between them. This CDR3 region has 13 residues.

This rearrangement joins TRBV6-1 to TRBJ1-5; no clear D gene. Trimming left V 3 bases short and J 5 bases short, with 5 bases between. CDR3 length: 12 amino acids. The germline V gene has CDR1 MNHNS and CDR2 SASEGT. CDR3 sequence: CASSDGDQPQHF. CDR3 DNA: TGTGCCAGCAGTGACGGAGATCAGCCCCAGCATTTT.

The chain joins TRBV28 to TRBJ1-2; 8 positions match TRBD1. This CDR3 spans 12 amino acids. Germline trimming cut 9 bases from V and 3 bases from J; bases unmatched to any gene: 3. Germline V gene lookup returns CDR1 MDHEN and CDR2 SYDVKM. As DNA, the CDR3 is TGTGCCAGGACGGACAGGGACTATGGCTACACCTTC. Its translation is CARTDRDYGYTF.

The sample holds one count of this clone. The V call is TRBV6-5, the J call TRBJ1-1; TRBD1 might be the D (6 bases). The CDR3 sequence is 15 residues long. V was shortened by 5 bases and J by 6 bases, with 19 bases between the two germline ends. Germline loops: CDR1 MNHEY, CDR2 SVGAGI. The CDR3 loop is CASSPSWPGAAEAFF. The DNA of the CDR3 is TGTGCCAGCAGTCCTTCTTGGCCGGGGGCGGCTGAAGCTTTCTTT.

The rearrangement joins TRBV7-8 to TRBJ2-5, with TRBD1 matching over 9 bases. The germline V gene encodes CDR1 SGHVS and CDR2 FQNEAQ. The CDR3 has 15 amino acids. The V and J ends lost 3 bases and 4 bases, in that order; junction bases with no gene match: 6. The CDR3 DNA reads as TGTGCCAGCAGCTTCCACCGGGACAGGGCAGAGACCCAGTACTTC. This encodes CASSFHRDRAETQYF. Drawing the rest from reference TRBV7-8 and TRBJ2-5, the complete variable domain is GAGVSQSPRYKVAKRGQDVALRCDPISGHVSLFWYQQALGQGPEFLTYFQNEAQLDKSGLPSDRFFAERPEGSVSTLKIQRTQQEDSAVYLCASSFHRDRAETQYFGPGTRLLVL.

The CDR3 is CASSLQAYYTGELFF. The DNA of the CDR3 is TGTGCCAGCAGCTTACAGGCTTACTACACCGGGGAGCTGTTTTTT. This chain links TRBV7-7 with TRBJ2-2; the D is unclear. CDR1 and CDR2 from the germline V gene are SSHAT and FNYEAQ (reference sequence). Trimming cost V 2 bases and J 3 bases, with 10 bases left between them. The CDR3 is 15 amino acids. Variable domain in full (rest from reference TRBV7-7 and TRBJ2-2): GAGVSQSPRYKVTKRGQDVTLRCDPISSHATLYWYQQALGQGPEFLTYFNYEAQPDKSGLPSDRFSAERPEGSISTLTIQRTEQRDSAMYRCASSLQAYYTGELFFGEGSRLTVL.

The chain joins TRBV28 to TRBJ1-2; no definite D call. V was pared by 6 bases and J by 3 bases, with 5 bases between. This CDR3 region has 11 residues. CDR1 and CDR2 (germline): MDHEN, SYDVKM. This CDR3 reads CASRLDYGYTF. The CDR3 DNA is TGTGCCAGCAGGCTAGACTATGGCTACACCTTC.

The chain uses TRBV28 and TRBJ2-1; maybe TRBD2 (5 bases). Per the germline V gene, CDR1 is MDHEN and CDR2 is SYDVKM. This CDR3 comprises 13 residues. Trimming left V 3 bases short and J 14 bases short, with 17 bases between. The CDR3 sequence: CASSFGTSTSKFF. CDR3 DNA: TGTGCCAGCAGTTTCGGCACTAGTACGTCTAAGTTCTTC.

This clone was seen once. The genes are TRBV7-9 and TRBJ2-1; TRBD1 might be the D (7 bases). Germline V gene sequence: CDR1 SEHNR, CDR2 FQNEAQ (reference sequence). This CDR3 region has 15 residues. V lost 0 bases and J lost 9, with 15 bases in between. CDR3 in DNA: TGTGCCAGCAGCTTAGCCAGGGGGGTGTTCAGTGAGCAGTTCTTC. As protein: CASSLARGVFSEQFF.

The chain links TRBV7-9 to TRBJ1-3; no clear D gene. V lost 7 bases and J lost 4, with 8 bases in between. Germline lookup yields CDR1 SEHNR and CDR2 FQNEAQ (reference sequence). The CDR3 length is 12 residues. The CDR3 region is CASTLVGNTIYF. DNA of the CDR3: TGTGCCAGCACCCTAGTAGGAAACACCATATATTTT.

CDR3 in amino acids: CSVATSRDSPLHF. CDR3 DNA: TGCAGCGTCGCTACAAGTAGGGATTCACCCCTCCACTTT. The chain is built from TRBV29-1 and TRBJ1-6, with D uncertain. Per the germline V gene, CDR1 is SQVTM and CDR2 is ANQGSEA. Trimming removed 6 bases at V and 8 bases at J, with 14 bases between. The CDR3 contains 13 residues.

This chain uses TRBV5-6 with TRBJ1-2, with 8 bases identical to TRBD1. Germline V gives CDR1 SGHDT, CDR2 YYEEEE. Unmatched junction bases numbered 6, after V lost 0 bases and J lost 5 bases. This CDR3 region has 15 residues. The DNA of the CDR3 is TGTGCCAGCAGCTTGGGAGACAGGGGCGGTTATGGCTACACCTTC. Its translation: CASSLGDRGGYGYTF. Looking up the rest from reference TRBV5-6 and TRBJ1-2 gives the full variable domain: DAGVTQSPTHLIKTRGQQVTLRCSPKSGHDTVSWYQQALGQGPQFIFQYYEEEERQRGNFPDRFSGHQFPNYSSELNVNALLLGDSALYLCASSLGDRGGYGYTFGSGTRLTVV.

The V call is TRBV19, the J call TRBJ2-1, with D possibly TRBD2 on 5 matching bases. The ends were cut back, 3 bases at V and 6 bases at J, with 12 bases in the middle. Germline values: CDR1 LNHDA, CDR2 SQIVND (reference sequence). The CDR3 is made up of 14 amino acids. The CDR3 loop is CASSISEGINEQFF. DNA for the CDR3: TGTGCCAGTAGTATTTCTGAGGGTATCAATGAGCAGTTCTTC.

The chain carries TRBV10-1 and TRBJ1-1; 7 nucleotides line up with TRBD1. The CDR3 totals 15 residues. Germline values: CDR1 WNHNN, CDR2 SYGVQD (reference sequence). The junction had 5 bases not matched to a gene; V was cut back by 3 bases and J by 1 base. The CDR3 DNA reads TGCGCCAGCAGTGAAACAGGGGCCCAGAACACTGAAGCTTTCTTT. It codes for CASSETGAQNTEAFF.

V usage is TRBV24-1 and J usage is TRBJ2-1, with D perhaps TRBD2 (5 bases). This CDR3 region has 16 residues. Germline V gene lookup returns CDR1 KGHDR and CDR2 SFDVKD. V was shortened by 2 bases and J by 8 bases, with 18 bases between the two germline ends. CDR3 coding DNA: TGTGCCACCAGTGATTCTCGGACTCTCCGTTGGGATGAGCAGTTCTTC. Protein: CATSDSRTLRWDEQFF.

The V gene is TRBV5-4, the J gene TRBJ1-1, with D maybe TRBD1 (6 bases). The V end was cut by 1 base, the J end by 4 bases, with 14 bases between. The CDR3 totals 15 residues. Germline V gives CDR1 SGHNT, CDR2 YYREEE (reference sequence). In DNA form, the CDR3 reads TGTGCCAGCAGCTTGCCGGGGGGGCAAGGCACTGAAGCTTTCTTT. Translation gives CASSLPGGQGTEAFF.

Points on this clone: Other DNA sequences of this sample code for an identical CDR3. This sequence joins TRBV5-4 and TRBJ2-7; D is unresolved. V was trimmed by 0 bases and J by 2 bases, leaving 6 bases between them. This CDR3 has 13 residues. The germline CDR1 and CDR2 sequences are SGHNT and YYREEE (reference sequence). The CDR3 sequence is CASSLDRAYEQYF. The CDR3 DNA sequence: TGTGCCAGCAGCTTGGACCGTGCCTACGAGCAGTACTTC.

J is TRBJ2-7 and V is TRBV5-1, with D perhaps being TRBD1 or TRBD2 (5 bases each). The V and J ends lost 0 bases and 2 bases respectively, with 21 bases between them. Looked up from germline, CDR1 is SGHRS and CDR2 is YFSETQ. The CDR3 contains 18 residues. CDR3 nucleotide sequence: TGCGCCAGCAGCTTGGTCCCCCACCTCGGGGCTAGTCCCTACGAGCAGTACTTC. It codes for CASSLVPHLGASPYEQYF.

The chain uses TRBV7-2 and TRBJ2-1, with 8 bases fitting TRBD2. From germline, CDR1 is SGHTA and CDR2 FQGNSA. There are 13 residues in the CDR3. Germline trimming cut 8 bases from V and 7 bases from J; bases unmatched to any gene: 7. In nucleotides, the CDR3 is TGTGCCAGCCGGAGCGGGAGAGGTAATGAGCAGTTCTTC. Its translation: CASRSGRGNEQFF.

This clone appeared once. The CDR3 nucleotides read TGCGCCAGCAGCCAAGAGCCCCACCTCCCGGGACTAGTATACAATGAGCAGTTCTTC. Its protein product is CASSQEPHLPGLVYNEQFF. V is TRBV4-3 and J is TRBJ2-1; 8 bases are shared with TRBD2. This CDR3 has 19 amino acids. Germline V gene data show CDR1 as LGHNA and CDR2 as YSLEER. The V gene end was trimmed by 0 bases and the J gene end by 4 bases; junction bases not matched to a gene: 14.

The V and J genes are TRBV27 and TRBJ2-3; 7 bases align to TRBD2. J lost 6 bases, V lost 2 bases, and 8 bases had no gene match. This CDR3 is built from 15 residues. In germline, CDR1 is MNHEY, CDR2 SMNVEV (reference sequence). CDR3 in DNA: TGTGCCAGCAGTTTAGGGACTAACTCCCCTGATACGCAGTATTTT. Its protein is CASSLGTNSPDTQYF.

As for this clone: This CDR3 is also generated by other DNA sequences in the sample. This chain joins TRBV4-3 and TRBJ2-7, with 9 bases that match TRBD2. After removal of 0 bases from V and 2 bases from J, the junction contained 5 bases not matched to a gene. The CDR3 length is 16 residues. CDR1 is LGHNA and CDR2 is YSLEER in the germline V gene. The DNA for the CDR3 is TGCGCCAGCAGCCAAGACTTGCGGGGGGGAACCTACGAGCAGTACTTC. Amino acid sequence: CASSQDLRGGTYEQYF.

CDR3 sequence reads: CASSSRTSGRAGADTQYF. In nucleotides, the CDR3 is TGTGCCAGCAGCTCACGGACTAGCGGGAGGGCCGGGGCAGATACGCAGTATTTT. This chain connects TRBV7-6 to TRBJ2-3, with 15 bases lining up with TRBD2. The CDR3 is 18 amino acids. Trimming took 4 bases from V and 4 from J; bases not matched to a gene: 9. Germline lookup yields CDR1 SGHVS and CDR2 FNYEAQ. The entire variable domain, with the rest obtained from reference TRBV7-6 and TRBJ2-3, is as follows: GAGVSQSPRYKVTKRGQDVALRCDPISGHVSLYWYRQALGQGPEFLTYFNYEAQQDKSGLPNDRFSAERPEGSISTLTIQRTEQRDSAMYRCASSSRTSGRAGADTQYFGPGTRLTVL.

This sequence joins TRBV7-3 and TRBJ2-7; TRBD2 aligns across 8 bases. Trimming took 5 bases from V and 2 from J; bases not matched to a gene: 8. The CDR3 totals 15 residues. Germline CDR1 SGHTA, CDR2 FQGTGA. The CDR3 region is CASSHGLASPYEQYF. In DNA, the CDR3 is TGTGCCAGCAGCCATGGACTAGCAAGCCCCTACGAGCAGTACTTC.

V gene TRBV4-1 combines with J gene TRBJ1-3; tentative D call: TRBD1 (6 bases). Germline CDR1 MGHRA, CDR2 YSYEKL. The CDR3 extends over 16 amino acids. Deletions cut 1 base from V and 1 base from J, with 11 bases between. CDR3 in amino acids: CASSQGLGGSGNTIYF. For the CDR3, the DNA is TGCGCCAGCAGCCAAGGTCTAGGGGGGTCTGGAAACACCATATATTTT.

This chain uses TRBV6-2 or TRBV6-3 with TRBJ2-1, with 7 bases lining up with TRBD2. The V gene's germline CDR1 is MNHEY and CDR2 SVGEGT. Unmatched junction bases numbered 14, after V lost 4 bases and J lost 8 bases. The CDR3 length is 16 residues. Here the CDR3 reads CASSSPAGAAGDEQFF. The CDR3 DNA reads TGTGCCAGCAGTTCCCCCGCGGGAGCCGCTGGGGATGAGCAGTTCTTC.

The V and J genes are TRBV6-1 and TRBJ2-7, with D hard to call. Trimming removed 3 bases at V and 0 bases at J, with 9 bases between. The CDR3 spans 14 residues. The germline V gene encodes CDR1 MNHNS and CDR2 SASEGT. CDR3 nucleotides: TGTGCCAGCAGTGAGTCAGACCCCTCCTACGAGCAGTACTTC. It specifies CASSESDPSYEQYF.

The rearrangement uses TRBV18 and TRBJ1-6; D is uncertain. V was cut by 3 bases and J by 0 bases, with 9 bases left in between. CDR1 KGHSH and CDR2 LQKENI come from the germline V gene. The CDR3 runs 16 residues. The CDR3: CASSPTGSSYNSPLHF. The CDR3 nucleotides are TGTGCCAGCTCACCTACGGGTAGCTCCTATAATTCACCCCTCCACTTT.

The chain is built from TRBV12-5 and TRBJ2-7; weak D call: TRBD2 (5 bases). This CDR3 has 13 amino acids. CDR1 and CDR2 from the germline V gene are LGHNT and FRNRAP. The V end lost 6 bases, the J end lost 0 bases, and 9 bases lay between the germline ends. The CDR3 DNA is TGTGCTAGTGGCCCGGACTCCTCCTACGAGCAGTACTTC. Residues: CASGPDSSYEQYF.